This entry lists 2 T cell receptor beta chains sequenced from one sample in a study of early T cells in non-severe SARS-CoV-2 infection. TCRdb used MiXCR to reprocess the 5' RACE reads, holding one entry per CDR3 protein. The table includes about 44,000 distinct CDR3 sequences, 6% to 7% detected once. The sequencing used whole blood, collected at baseline. The receptor source for this set is an adult who was a healthcare worker with PCR-confirmed SARS-CoV-2 infection or an uninfected control (not recorded which).

There are many counts of this clonotype. The chain couples TRBV7-2 to TRBJ2-1, with D hard to call. The V end lost 4 bases, the J end lost 3 bases, and 19 bases lay between the germline ends. Germline V CDR1 and CDR2: SGHTA, FQGNSA. This CDR3 has 17 amino acids. This chain's CDR3 is CASSSGVSYNGYNEQFF. CDR3 DNA: TGTGCCAGCAGCTCAGGCGTCTCCTATAATGGCTACAATGAGCAGTTCTTC.

This clonotype was found many times. The chain's CDR3 is CASSRRGLDTEAFF. In nucleotides, the CDR3 is TGTGCCAGCAGCCGGAGGGGTCTAGATACTGAAGCTTTCTTT. V is TRBV7-2 and J is TRBJ1-1; D perhaps matches TRBD1 (5 bases). The V gene's germline CDR1 is SGHTA and CDR2 FQGNSA. This CDR3 region has 14 residues. Trimming took off 5 bases at V and 5 bases at J, with 15 bases between the two ends.